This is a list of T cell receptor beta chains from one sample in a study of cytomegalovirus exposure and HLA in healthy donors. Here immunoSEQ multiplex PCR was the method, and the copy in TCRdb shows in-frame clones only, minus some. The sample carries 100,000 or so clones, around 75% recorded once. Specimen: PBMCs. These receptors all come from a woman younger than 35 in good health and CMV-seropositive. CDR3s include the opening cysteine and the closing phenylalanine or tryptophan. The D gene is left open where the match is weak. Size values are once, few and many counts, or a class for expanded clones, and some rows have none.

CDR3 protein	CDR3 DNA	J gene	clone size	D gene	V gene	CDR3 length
CASTWRGMGAGELFF	TGTGCCAGCACCTGGAGGGGAATGGGCGCCGGGGAGCTGTTTTTT	TRBJ2-2	-	-	TRBV11-2	15
CASREGSSYNEQFF	TGTGCCAGCAGGGAGGGGAGCTCCTACAATGAGCAGTTCTTC	TRBJ2-1	-	-	TRBV28	14
CASSFGMNTEAFF	TGTGCCAGCAGCTTCGGGATGAACACTGAAGCTTTCTTT	TRBJ1-1	-	-	TRBV7-9	13
CASSEGLAVTYEQYF	TGTGCCAGCAGTGAAGGGCTAGCGGTAACCTACGAGCAGTACTTC	TRBJ2-7	-	TRBD2	TRBV6-1	15
CATSKGRGQETQYF	TGTGCCACCAGCAAAGGGAGGGGGCAAGAGACCCAGTACTTC	TRBJ2-5	-	-	TRBV15	14
CASSLEGLSSYNEQFF	TGTGCCAGCAGTTTGGAAGGACTAAGCTCCTACAATGAGCAGTTCTTC	TRBJ2-1	-	-	TRBV27	16
CASSYSQGANTEAFF	TGTGCCAGCAGTTACTCCCAGGGGGCGAACACTGAAGCTTTCTTT	TRBJ1-1	few	TRBD1	TRBV6-6	15
CASSLALAGVYEQYF	TGTGCCAGCAGCTTAGCCCTAGCGGGAGTCTACGAGCAGTACTTC	TRBJ2-7	-	TRBD2	TRBV27	15
CASTNGGRGEQFF	TGTGCCAGTACGAACGGAGGGAGAGGTGAGCAGTTCTTC	TRBJ2-1	-	-	TRBV19	13
CASSLAVGGSGYNEQFF	TGCGCCAGCAGCTTGGCCGTCGGCGGGAGTGGGTACAATGAGCAGTTCTTC	TRBJ2-1	-	TRBD2	TRBV5-1	17
CASSPSGTGGSSNQPQHF	TGTGCCAGCAGTCCGTCCGGGACAGGGGGGTCTAGCAATCAGCCCCAGCATTTT	TRBJ1-5	-	TRBD1	TRBV28	18
CATRWDSSYEQYF	TGCGCCACCAGATGGGACAGCTCCTACGAGCAGTACTTC	TRBJ2-7	-	TRBD1	TRBV23-1	13
CASRRTGMNTEAFF	TGTGCCAGCAGGCGGACAGGGATGAACACTGAAGCTTTCTTT	TRBJ1-1	-	TRBD1	TRBV4-2	14
CASSLEMASYNEQFF	TGCGCCAGCAGCTTGGAAATGGCTAGCTACAATGAGCAGTTCTTC	TRBJ2-1	-	-	TRBV5-1	15
CASSLTGTITGELFF	TGTGCCAGCAGTTTGACCGGGACTATCACCGGGGAGCTGTTTTTT	TRBJ2-2	-	TRBD2	TRBV6-5	15
CASSAGQGAGQPQHF	TGTGCCAGTAGTGCAGGACAGGGGGCTGGTCAGCCCCAGCATTTT	TRBJ1-5	once	TRBD1	TRBV19	15
CASSFYYGYTF	TGTGCCAGCAGCTTTTATTATGGCTACACCTTC	TRBJ1-2	-	-	TRBV7-2	11
CASSQQGLQETQYF	TGTGCCAGCAGCCAACAGGGGCTCCAAGAGACCCAGTACTTC	TRBJ2-5	-	TRBD1	TRBV5-4	14
CAWSGRVLKPQHF	TGTGCCTGGAGTGGGAGGGTTCTTAAGCCCCAGCATTTT	TRBJ1-5	-	-	TRBV30	13
CASSIFRDNTEAFF	TGTGCCAGCAGCATTTTCAGGGATAACACTGAAGCTTTCTTT	TRBJ1-1	medium-sized	-	TRBV5-6	14
CASSLTGGASGELFF	TGTGCCAGCAGTTTGACAGGGGGCGCTTCCGGGGAGCTGTTTTTT	TRBJ2-2	-	TRBD1	TRBV28	15
CASSPRTVRDTQYF	TGTGCCAGCAGTCCCAGGACAGTTCGAGATACGCAGTATTTT	TRBJ2-3	-	-	TRBV28	14
CASSGQGGNTIYF	TGTGCCAGCAGCGGACAGGGAGGAAACACCATATATTTT	TRBJ1-3	-	TRBD1	TRBV7-9	13
CASSPPGFPEDF	TGTGCCAGCAGTCCCCCGGGGTTTCCGGAGGACTTC	TRBJ2-7	-	-	TRBV28	12
CASNLGTDTEAFF	TGTGCCAGCAATCTTGGGACAGATACTGAAGCTTTCTTT	TRBJ1-1	-	TRBD1	TRBV2	13
CASGKDRSYEQYF	TGCGCCAGCGGGAAGGACAGATCCTACGAGCAGTACTTC	TRBJ2-7	-	-	TRBV4-3	13
CASSKDRGPGEKLFF	TGTGCCAGTAGCAAGGACAGGGGGCCGGGGGAAAAACTGTTTTTT	TRBJ1-4	-	TRBD1	TRBV19	15
CSVEGGAGGSGANVLTF	TGCAGCGTTGAAGGTGGGGCAGGGGGCTCTGGGGCCAACGTCCTGACTTTC	TRBJ2-6	-	TRBD1	TRBV29-1	17
CASRSQGGRDGYTF	TGTGCCAGCAGATCTCAAGGGGGCAGAGATGGCTACACCTTC	TRBJ1-2	-	TRBD1	TRBV27	14
CASSKDSSSYNEQFF	TGTGCCAGCAGCAAAGATTCGAGCTCCTACAATGAGCAGTTCTTC	TRBJ2-1	few	-	TRBV7-3	15
CASRQGSTDTQYF	TGTGCCAGCAGACAGGGGTCGACAGATACGCAGTATTTT	TRBJ2-3	-	TRBD1	TRBV6-6	13
CASSLSGPPQFF	TGTGCCAGCAGCCTTAGCGGCCCTCCACAGTTCTTC	TRBJ2-1	few	-	TRBV7-9	12
CASSLERGNQPQHF	TGTGCCAGCAGTTTAGAACGGGGCAATCAGCCCCAGCATTTT	TRBJ1-5	-	-	TRBV27	14
CAISDPGTSSYNEQFF	TGTGCCATCAGTGACCCCGGCACTAGTTCCTACAATGAGCAGTTCTTC	TRBJ2-1	few	-	TRBV10-3	16
CASSVDDIPGELFF	TGTGCCAGCAGCGTAGATGACATCCCCGGGGAGCTGTTTTTT	TRBJ2-2	-	-	TRBV9	14
CASSLQRTGGLYGYTF	TGTGCCAGCTCACTACAGAGGACAGGGGGTCTCTATGGCTACACCTTC	TRBJ1-2	-	TRBD1	TRBV18	16
CSSSLGQGEQYF	TGTTCCAGCAGCTTAGGGCAGGGCGAGCAGTACTTC	TRBJ2-7	-	-	TRBV7-9	12
CASSRHGTGTDTQYF	TGTGCCAGCAGCCGGCACGGGACAGGGACAGATACGCAGTATTTT	TRBJ2-3	few	TRBD1	TRBV7-3	15
CASSKGESSSYGYTF	TGTGCCAGCAGCAAAGGCGAGTCATCTTCCTATGGCTACACCTTC	TRBJ1-2	few	-	TRBV21-1	15
CASTPDRGWDQPQHF	TGTGCCAGCACCCCGGACAGGGGATGGGATCAGCCCCAGCATTTT	TRBJ1-5	once	-	TRBV21-1	15
CASSLARTRGNEQFF	TGTGCCAGCAGCTTAGCCCGAACCCGGGGCAATGAGCAGTTCTTC	TRBJ2-1	-	-	TRBV7-2	15
CASSFLQGRADTQYF	TGTGCCAGCAGCTTCCTACAGGGTAGGGCAGATACGCAGTATTTT	TRBJ2-3	-	-	TRBV11-1	15
CASSEAGEGDSLYQPQHF	TGTGCCAGCAGTGAAGCCGGAGAAGGTGACAGCCTCTATCAGCCCCAGCATTTT	TRBJ1-5	-	-	TRBV6-1	18
CASSRWYEQFF	TGTGCCAGTAGTCGGTGGTATGAGCAGTTCTTC	TRBJ2-1	-	-	TRBV19	11
CASSRTQGEQYF	TGTGCCAGCAGCCGAACCCAGGGGGAGCAGTACTTC	TRBJ2-7	-	-	TRBV7-6	12
CASSLAPDSLSSYNEQFF	TGTGCCAGCAGCTTGGCCCCGGACAGTTTGAGCTCCTACAATGAGCAGTTCTTC	TRBJ2-1	-	-	TRBV5-8	18
CASSAQGQPQHF	TGTGCCAGCAGCGCGCAGGGCCAGCCCCAGCATTTT	TRBJ1-5	-	-	TRBV7-6	12
CASSTLTSGSSYEQYF	TGTGCCAGTAGTACCCTGACTAGCGGGTCCTCCTACGAGCAGTACTTC	TRBJ2-7	few	TRBD2	TRBV19	16
CASSLNQVAGYTF	TGTGCCAGCAGTTTGAACCAGGTCGCTGGCTACACCTTC	TRBJ1-2	-	-	TRBV28	13
CASRLTSGGTDTQYF	TGTGCCAGCAGGTTGACTAGCGGGGGAACAGATACGCAGTATTTT	TRBJ2-3	-	TRBD2	TRBV27	15
CASSEGGQFYEQYF	TGTGCCAGCAGTGAGGGGGGACAGTTCTACGAGCAGTACTTC	TRBJ2-7	-	-	TRBV25-1	14
CAGGSGANVLTF	TGTGCAGGCGGCTCTGGGGCCAACGTCCTGACTTTC	TRBJ2-6	once	-	TRBV30	12
CASSPQGQGITDTQYF	TGTGCCAGCTCACCACAGGGACAGGGGATCACAGATACGCAGTATTTT	TRBJ2-3	-	TRBD1	TRBV18	16
CASSLWRLSTDTQYF	TGTGCCAGCAGCTTGTGGCGGCTATCCACAGATACGCAGTATTTT	TRBJ2-3	-	-	TRBV5-4	15
CASSSYLEANYGYTF	TGTGCCAGCAGTTCTTACCTGGAGGCAAACTATGGCTACACCTTC	TRBJ1-2	-	-	TRBV6-5	15
CASSQQGDLSNQPQHF	TGTGCCAGCAGCCAGCAGGGGGATCTTAGCAATCAGCCCCAGCATTTT	TRBJ1-5	few	TRBD1	TRBV4-2	16
CASNALAGEADTQYF	TGTGCCAGCAATGCCCTAGCGGGAGAAGCAGATACGCAGTATTTT	TRBJ2-3	few	TRBD2	TRBV6-1	15
CASSLTGSYEQYF	TGTGCCAGTAGTTTAACGGGCTCCTACGAGCAGTACTTC	TRBJ2-7	-	-	TRBV19	13
CASSISGMEVTYNEQFF	TGTGCCAGCAGCATTAGCGGGATGGAGGTGACCTACAATGAGCAGTTCTTC	TRBJ2-1	few	-	TRBV21-1	17